The rows below give T cell receptor beta chains drawn from one sample of a study of tumor-infiltrating lymphocytes in oesophageal squamous cell carcinoma. TCRdb re-derived calls from the PCR reads in MiXCR, one entry per CDR3 protein. Of under 25,000 distinct CDR3 sequences listed, approximately 40% were seen once; the top ten hold 6.5% to 8.5%. Sequences were obtained from blood. Receptor source: a male donor with esophageal squamous cell carcinoma. Both conserved end residues are part of each CDR3. D genes are given only for firm matches. A row's size may be missing; if present it is once, few, many or a size class.

TGCGCCAGTTCCCGGGACAGGGGAAGAGATACGCAGTATTTT	CASSRDRGRDTQYF	TRBJ2-3	TRBD1	many	TRBV10-1
TGTGCCAGCAGTTTTCGAACCTCCTACGAGCAGTACTTC	CASSFRTSYEQYF	TRBJ2-7	.	medium-sized	TRBV12-3/TRBV12-4
TGTGCCAGCAGTCAATTGGCGGGCTCTCCTTATGGCTACACCTTC	CASSQLAGSPYGYTF	TRBJ1-2	.	once	TRBV6-6
TGTGCCAGCAGGGGACTAGCGGGTGGGGATACGCAGTATTTT	CASRGLAGGDTQYF	TRBJ2-3	TRBD2	.	TRBV7-2
TGTGCCAGCAGCCCCCACGCTGAGACCCAGTACTTC	CASSPHAETQYF	TRBJ2-5	.	.	TRBV7-6
TGTGCCACCAGTTTTAGGAATGAGCAGTTCTTC	CATSFRNEQFF	TRBJ2-1	.	.	TRBV24-1
TGTGCCAGCAGCTCGACAGGGCACGAGCAGTACTTC	CASSSTGHEQYF	TRBJ2-7	TRBD1	.	TRBV7-4
TGTGCCAGCAGCTCCGGACGGGACAGAAGCACAGATACGCAGTATTTT	CASSSGRDRSTDTQYF	TRBJ2-3	TRBD1	many	TRBV5-4
TGTGCCAGCAGCTCGCCGGGACTAGCGGGGAGGGAGACCCAGTACTTC	CASSSPGLAGRETQYF	TRBJ2-5	TRBD2	large	TRBV7-8
TGTGCCAGCAGCTTCCGACTACAGGAGCAGTTCTTC	CASSFRLQEQFF	TRBJ2-1	.	few	TRBV7-6
TGTGCCAGCAGCACCGACAGGGGGTTTTACAATGAGCAGTTCTTC	CASSTDRGFYNEQFF	TRBJ2-1	TRBD1	once	TRBV7-2
TGTGCCAGCAGCTCGCGACTAGCGGGAGCCACCGGGGAGCTGTTTTTT	CASSSRLAGATGELFF	TRBJ2-2	TRBD2	.	TRBV7-9
TGTGCCAGCAGTTGGACAGGGGGTGAGCAGTTCTTC	CASSWTGGEQFF	TRBJ2-1	TRBD1	.	TRBV12-3/TRBV12-4
TGTGCCAGCAGCCTCCAAGCGGGGGCCAATGAGCAGTTCTTC	CASSLQAGANEQFF	TRBJ2-1	TRBD2	many	TRBV7-2
TGTGCCAGCAGTCGAAGGGGGCTAGCTCTCTACGAGCAGTACTTC	CASSRRGLALYEQYF	TRBJ2-7	TRBD1	.	TRBV28
TGTGCCAGCAGCTCCGGGACAGCAACTAATGAAAAACTGTTTTTT	CASSSGTATNEKLFF	TRBJ1-4	TRBD1	.	TRBV7-6
TGTGCCAGCAGTACCACCCCAGAACTCGGGCCCCAGCATTTT	CASSTTPELGPQHF	TRBJ1-5	.	many	TRBV27
TGTGCCAGCAGCTCACCAGCCTACGAGCAGTACTTC	CASSSPAYEQYF	TRBJ2-7	.	many	TRBV6-1
TGCAGAGGGACAGAGAACACTGAAGCTTTCTTT	CRGTENTEAFF	TRBJ1-1	TRBD1	few	TRBV20-1
TGTGCCAGCAGCTTGGGACTCAGCTCTGGAAACACCATATATTTT	CASSLGLSSGNTIYF	TRBJ1-3	.	many	TRBV5-4
TGTGCCAGCAGCCCAAACTCCGGGACTAGCGACAATGAGCAGTTCTTC	CASSPNSGTSDNEQFF	TRBJ2-1	TRBD2	once	TRBV7-3
TGTGCCACCAGCAGAGATGGGGGCAATCAGCCCCAGCATTTT	CATSRDGGNQPQHF	TRBJ1-5	.	few	TRBV15